This T cell receptor (beta chain) was recorded in a study of graft-versus-host responses after intestinal transplantation. Notes on the study in general: Early post-transplant HvG declines showed an association with peak circulating GvH clone levels.

The germline V gene has CDR1 SEHNR and CDR2 FQNEAQ (reference sequence). The CDR3 has 15 amino acids. V shed 4 bases, J shed 2 bases, and the junction held 6 bases outside the gene matches. Some clones are missing from TCRdb's copy, which holds only in-frame ones; the method was immunoSEQ multiplex PCR. The data contain about 100,000 clones, roughly nine tenths of them singletons. On this clone: The antigen remains undetermined.

The genes are TRBV7-9 and TRBJ2-3; 7 bases fit TRBD1. Sample: unstimulated CD4+ T cells sorted from spleen or lymph node cells, taken before transplant. This clonotype originated in a human donor who was the organ donor for an intestinal transplant. Here the CDR3 DNA reads TGTGCCAGCAGCTCGACAGGGTTGATCACAGATACGCAGTATTTT. Translation: CASSSTGLITDTQYF. The entire variable domain, with the rest obtained from reference TRBV7-9 and TRBJ2-3, is as follows: DTGVSQNPRHKITKRGQNVTFRCDPISEHNRLYWYRQTLGQGPEFLTYFQNEAQLEKSRLLSDRFSAERPKGSFSTLEIQRTEQGDSAMYLCASSSTGLITDTQYFGPGTRLTVL.